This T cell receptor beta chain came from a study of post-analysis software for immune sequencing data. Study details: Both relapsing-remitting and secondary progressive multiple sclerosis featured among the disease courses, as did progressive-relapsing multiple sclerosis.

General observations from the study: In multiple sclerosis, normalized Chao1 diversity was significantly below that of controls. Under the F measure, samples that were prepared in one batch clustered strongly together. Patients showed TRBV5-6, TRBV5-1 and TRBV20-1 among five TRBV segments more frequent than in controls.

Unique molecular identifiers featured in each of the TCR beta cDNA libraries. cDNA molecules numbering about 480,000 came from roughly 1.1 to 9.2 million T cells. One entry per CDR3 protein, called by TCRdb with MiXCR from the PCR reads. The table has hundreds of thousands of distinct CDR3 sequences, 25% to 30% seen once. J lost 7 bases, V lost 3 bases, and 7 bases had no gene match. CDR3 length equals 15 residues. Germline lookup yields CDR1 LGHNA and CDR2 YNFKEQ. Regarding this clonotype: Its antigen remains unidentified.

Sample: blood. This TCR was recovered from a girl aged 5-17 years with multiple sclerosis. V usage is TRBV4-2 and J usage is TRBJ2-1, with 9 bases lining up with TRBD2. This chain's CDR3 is CASSHIAGAVNEQFF. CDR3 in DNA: TGTGCCAGCAGCCACATAGCGGGGGCAGTGAATGAGCAGTTCTTC.